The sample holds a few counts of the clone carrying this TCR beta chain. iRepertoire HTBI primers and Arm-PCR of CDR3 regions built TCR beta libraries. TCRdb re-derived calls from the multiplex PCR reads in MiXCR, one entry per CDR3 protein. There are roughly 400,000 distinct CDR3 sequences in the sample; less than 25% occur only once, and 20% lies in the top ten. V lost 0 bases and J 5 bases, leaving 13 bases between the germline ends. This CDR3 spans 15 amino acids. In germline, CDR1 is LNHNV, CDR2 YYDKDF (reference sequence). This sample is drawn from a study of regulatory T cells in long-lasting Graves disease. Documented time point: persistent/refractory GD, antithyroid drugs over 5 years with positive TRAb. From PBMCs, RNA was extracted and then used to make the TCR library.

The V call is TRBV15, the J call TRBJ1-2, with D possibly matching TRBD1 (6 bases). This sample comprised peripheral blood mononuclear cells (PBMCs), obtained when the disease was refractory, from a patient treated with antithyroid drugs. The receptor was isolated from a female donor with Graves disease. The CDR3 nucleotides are TGTGCCACCAGCAGAGATTTGGGGGCGCGGTATGGCTACACCTTC. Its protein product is CATSRDLGARYGYTF.